The sample holds many counts of the clone carrying this T cell receptor beta chain. This CDR3 has 16 residues. Trimming took off 0 bases at V and 2 bases at J, with 10 bases between the two ends. CDR1 and CDR2 (germline): SEHNR, FQNEAQ (reference sequence). Cells sorted as Tregs were CD4+, CD25+ and CD127-/low. In TCRdb, the 5' RACE reads were re-called with MiXCR into one record per CDR3 protein. Among fewer than 50,000 distinct CDR3 sequences listed, around a fifth were seen once. This clonotype was obtained from a female donor with breast cancer. Sequenced sample: Tregs sorted from a lymph node. The chain combines TRBV7-9 with TRBJ2-2; tentatively, D is TRBD1 (5 bases). The CDR3 is CASSLAQGVNTGELFF. In DNA, the CDR3 is TGTGCCAGCAGCTTAGCGCAAGGGGTCAACACCGGGGAGCTGTTTTTT.